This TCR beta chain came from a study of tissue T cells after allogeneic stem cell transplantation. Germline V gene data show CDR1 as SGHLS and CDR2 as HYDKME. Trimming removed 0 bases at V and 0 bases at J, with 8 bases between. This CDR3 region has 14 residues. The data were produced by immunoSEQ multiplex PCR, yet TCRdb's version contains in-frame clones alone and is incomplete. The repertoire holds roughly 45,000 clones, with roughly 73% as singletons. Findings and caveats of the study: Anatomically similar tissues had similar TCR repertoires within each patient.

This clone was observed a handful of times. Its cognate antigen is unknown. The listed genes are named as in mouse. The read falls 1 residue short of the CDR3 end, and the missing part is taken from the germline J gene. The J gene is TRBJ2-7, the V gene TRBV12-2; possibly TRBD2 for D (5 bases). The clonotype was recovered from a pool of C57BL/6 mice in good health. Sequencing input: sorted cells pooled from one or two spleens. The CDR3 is CASSLGLSSYEQYF. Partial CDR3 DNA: TGTGCCAGCTCTCTCGGACTTAGCTCCTATGAACAGTAC.